The entry that follows covers one T cell receptor beta chain sequence. This record belongs to a study of cytomegalovirus exposure and HLA in healthy donors. The length of the CDR3 is 15 residues. V lost 5 bases to trimming and J lost 2 bases, with 16 bases between them. Germline V gene data show CDR1 as SGHVS and CDR2 as FNYEAQ. Use of 60 Vbeta and 13 Jbeta primers characterized the PCR. Only in-frame clones appear in the TCRdb table, and some are missing; sequencing was by immunoSEQ multiplex PCR. The repertoire holds about 150,000 clones, with roughly 80% as singletons. The chain employs TRBV7-6 and TRBJ2-7, with D maybe TRBD1 (5 bases). Sequenced material: PBMCs. The TCR was taken from a man aged 40-50 years in good health and CMV-seropositive. The CDR3 DNA is TGTGCCAGCAGCCCTGGACAAGTCGCCCCCTACGAGCAGTACTTC. It codes for CASSPGQVAPYEQYF.